The rows below give T cell receptor beta chains drawn from one sample of a study of cytomegalovirus exposure and HLA in healthy donors. The repertoire was sequenced with immunoSEQ multiplex PCR; TCRdb's copy has only in-frame clones and lacks some. The table shows approximately 80,000 clones, with about 77% occurring only once. The sample was PBMCs. Receptors originate from a man in his fifties or sixties in good health and CMV-seronegative. The CDR3 runs from the conserved cysteine through the conserved F or W. Fields, in order: V gene, clone size, J gene, D gene, CDR3 protein, CDR3 DNA. A D gene is named only where the DNA matches it firmly. Rows may omit the clone size; those that give it use once, few, many or a size class.

v_gene: TRBV10-3; abundance: NA; j_gene: TRBJ2-3; d_gene: TRBD2; CDR3aa: CAISEPRAAGGQYF; CDR3nt: TGTGCCATCAGTGAGCCCCGGGCAGCGGGGGGGCAGTATTTT
v_gene: TRBV4-1; abundance: NA; j_gene: TRBJ2-7; d_gene: NA; CDR3aa: CASSPIRSDSYEQYF; CDR3nt: TGCGCCAGCAGCCCGATTAGGAGTGACTCCTACGAGCAGTACTTC
v_gene: TRBV5-8; abundance: NA; j_gene: TRBJ1-4; d_gene: NA; CDR3aa: CASSWAGYTATNEKLFF; CDR3nt: TGTGCCAGCAGCTGGGCCGGATACACTGCAACTAATGAAAAACTGTTTTTT
v_gene: TRBV5-1; abundance: NA; j_gene: TRBJ2-3; d_gene: TRBD2; CDR3aa: CASSPEGAGGLDTQYF; CDR3nt: TGCGCCAGCAGCCCGGAGGGAGCGGGGGGGCTCGATACGCAGTATTTT
v_gene: TRBV4-1; abundance: NA; j_gene: TRBJ1-6; d_gene: NA; CDR3aa: CASSQDLGKASYNSPLHF; CDR3nt: TGCGCCAGCAGCCAAGATTTGGGCAAGGCCTCCTATAATTCACCCCTCCACTTT
v_gene: TRBV5-8; abundance: few; j_gene: TRBJ1-6; d_gene: NA; CDR3aa: CASRSRGSYNSPLHF; CDR3nt: TGTGCCAGCAGGTCCCGAGGGTCCTATAATTCACCCCTCCACTTT
v_gene: TRBV29-1; abundance: NA; j_gene: TRBJ2-3; d_gene: NA; CDR3aa: CSAQGAASTDTQYF; CDR3nt: TGCAGCGCCCAAGGGGCGGCTAGCACAGATACGCAGTATTTT
v_gene: TRBV2; abundance: NA; j_gene: TRBJ1-2; d_gene: TRBD1; CDR3aa: CASSLQGGHYGYTF; CDR3nt: TGTGCCAGCAGTTTACAGGGGGGACATTATGGCTACACCTTC
v_gene: TRBV19; abundance: NA; j_gene: TRBJ1-1; d_gene: NA; CDR3aa: CASSIGQIGAEAFF; CDR3nt: TGTGCCAGTAGTATAGGACAAATCGGGGCTGAAGCTTTCTTT
v_gene: TRBV7-9; abundance: NA; j_gene: TRBJ2-2; d_gene: NA; CDR3aa: CASSFHLGVGGTGELFF; CDR3nt: TGTGCCAGCAGCTTCCACCTCGGGGTGGGAGGTACCGGGGAGCTGTTTTTT
v_gene: TRBV6-1; abundance: NA; j_gene: TRBJ2-1; d_gene: NA; CDR3aa: CASSEIAGAYNEQFF; CDR3nt: TGTGCCAGCAGTGAAATCGCAGGGGCCTACAATGAGCAGTTCTTC
v_gene: TRBV7-9; abundance: NA; j_gene: TRBJ1-1; d_gene: TRBD1; CDR3aa: CSSSLGGQGAFF; CDR3nt: TGTTCCAGCAGCTTAGGGGGACAGGGGGCTTTCTTT
v_gene: TRBV27; abundance: NA; j_gene: TRBJ1-1; d_gene: NA; CDR3aa: CASSLSGGNTEAFF; CDR3nt: TGTGCCAGCAGTTTATCAGGGGGGAACACTGAAGCTTTCTTT
v_gene: TRBV6-5; abundance: NA; j_gene: TRBJ1-3; d_gene: TRBD1; CDR3aa: CASRSSPGQGNTIYF; CDR3nt: TGTGCCAGCAGATCGTCACCGGGACAGGGAAACACCATATATTTT
v_gene: TRBV30; abundance: NA; j_gene: TRBJ2-7; d_gene: TRBD1; CDR3aa: CAWSAFDRGYSYEQYF; CDR3nt: TGTGCCTGGAGTGCCTTCGACAGGGGCTACTCCTACGAGCAGTACTTC
v_gene: TRBV12-5; abundance: NA; j_gene: TRBJ1-6; d_gene: TRBD1; CDR3aa: CASGLGPGQGDWSPLHF; CDR3nt: TGTGCTAGTGGTTTGGGCCCGGGACAGGGGGATTGGTCACCCCTCCACTTT
v_gene: TRBV5-1; abundance: NA; j_gene: TRBJ2-5; d_gene: NA; CDR3aa: CASSLRRPGETQYF; CDR3nt: TGCGCCAGCAGCTTGCGCCGCCCGGGAGAGACCCAGTACTTC
v_gene: TRBV13; abundance: NA; j_gene: TRBJ2-3; d_gene: TRBD1; CDR3aa: CASSFGQGATDTQYF; CDR3nt: TGTGCCAGCAGCTTTGGACAGGGGGCAACAGATACGCAGTATTTT
v_gene: TRBV15; abundance: NA; j_gene: TRBJ1-6; d_gene: NA; CDR3aa: CATSRDRPGAGTPLHF; CDR3nt: TGTGCCACCAGCAGAGATAGGCCAGGGGCCGGGACACCCCTCCACTTT
v_gene: TRBV7-3; abundance: NA; j_gene: TRBJ1-2; d_gene: NA; CDR3aa: CASSSTGSYGYTF; CDR3nt: TGTGCCAGCAGCTCCACAGGGAGCTATGGCTACACCTTC
v_gene: TRBV7-9; abundance: NA; j_gene: TRBJ1-5; d_gene: NA; CDR3aa: CASSSGRGSNQPQHF; CDR3nt: TGTGCCAGCAGCTCCGGACGGGGAAGCAATCAGCCCCAGCATTTT
v_gene: TRBV5-4; abundance: few; j_gene: TRBJ2-7; d_gene: NA; CDR3aa: CASSTGLAYEQYF; CDR3nt: TGTGCCAGCAGCACCGGACTTGCCTACGAGCAGTACTTC
v_gene: TRBV10-3; abundance: NA; j_gene: TRBJ2-1; d_gene: TRBD2; CDR3aa: CATLAGDNEQFF; CDR3nt: TGTGCCACGTTAGCGGGGGACAATGAGCAGTTCTTC
v_gene: TRBV5-6; abundance: once; j_gene: TRBJ1-2; d_gene: TRBD1; CDR3aa: CASSPSGGQGAYYGYTF; CDR3nt: TGTGCCAGCAGCCCTTCGGGCGGACAGGGGGCTTACTATGGCTACACCTTC
v_gene: TRBV6-5; abundance: NA; j_gene: TRBJ2-7; d_gene: NA; CDR3aa: CASSYSSRDYRDEQYF; CDR3nt: TGTGCCAGCAGTTACTCTTCTCGGGATTACAGGGACGAGCAGTACTTC
v_gene: TRBV18; abundance: NA; j_gene: TRBJ1-1; d_gene: TRBD1; CDR3aa: CASSLTDRADTEAFF; CDR3nt: TGTGCCAGCTCACTTACGGACAGGGCGGACACTGAAGCTTTCTTT
v_gene: TRBV14; abundance: NA; j_gene: TRBJ2-7; d_gene: NA; CDR3aa: CASSQARGFHEQYF; CDR3nt: TGTGCCAGCAGCCAAGCTCGGGGGTTCCACGAGCAGTACTTC
v_gene: TRBV19; abundance: NA; j_gene: TRBJ2-7; d_gene: TRBD2; CDR3aa: CASSSPAGVGYEQYF; CDR3nt: TGTGCCAGTAGCTCCCCAGCGGGGGTCGGATACGAGCAGTACTTC
v_gene: TRBV5-1; abundance: once; j_gene: TRBJ1-6; d_gene: NA; CDR3aa: CASSFRSSSYNSPLHF; CDR3nt: TGCGCCAGCAGCTTCCGTAGCAGCTCCTATAATTCACCCCTCCACTTT
v_gene: TRBV6-1; abundance: NA; j_gene: TRBJ1-1; d_gene: NA; CDR3aa: CASALLGTVNTEAFF; CDR3nt: TGTGCCAGCGCCCTCCTCGGAACAGTGAACACTGAAGCTTTCTTT
v_gene: TRBV2; abundance: once; j_gene: TRBJ2-1; d_gene: TRBD2; CDR3aa: CASSVGRGGQSRNEQFF; CDR3nt: TGTGCCAGCAGTGTTGGGCGGGGGGGCCAATCCCGCAATGAGCAGTTCTTC
v_gene: TRBV7-3; abundance: few; j_gene: TRBJ1-1; d_gene: NA; CDR3aa: CASSATVNTEAFF; CDR3nt: TGTGCCAGCAGCGCCACAGTAAACACTGAAGCTTTCTTT
v_gene: TRBV2; abundance: NA; j_gene: TRBJ2-5; d_gene: NA; CDR3aa: CASSYYRDETQYF; CDR3nt: TGTGCCAGCAGTTACTACAGGGACGAGACCCAGTACTTC
v_gene: TRBV2; abundance: few; j_gene: TRBJ2-7; d_gene: TRBD2; CDR3aa: CASTSPTSGGSYEQYF; CDR3nt: TGTGCCAGCACCTCCCCGACTAGCGGGGGATCCTACGAGCAGTACTTC
v_gene: TRBV7-8; abundance: NA; j_gene: TRBJ2-3; d_gene: TRBD2; CDR3aa: CASSPNLAGGTDTQYF; CDR3nt: TGTGCCAGCAGCCCTAACCTAGCGGGGGGTACAGATACGCAGTATTTT
v_gene: TRBV5-5; abundance: NA; j_gene: TRBJ1-5; d_gene: NA; CDR3aa: CASSLETSYNQPQHF; CDR3nt: TGTGCCAGCAGCTTGGAAACGAGTTACAATCAGCCCCAGCATTTT
v_gene: TRBV6-4; abundance: NA; j_gene: TRBJ2-1; d_gene: TRBD2; CDR3aa: CASSDSSGGGHNEQFF; CDR3nt: TGTGCCAGCAGTGACTCGAGCGGGGGGGGCCACAATGAGCAGTTCTTC